This T cell receptor (beta chain) was recorded in a study of T-cell memory formation after mild COVID-19. Overall study results and limits: A balance of CD4 and CD8 characterized clones contracting day 15 to 85, whereas later expanders leaned CD4+. For contracting clones, CD4+ ones sat mainly in CM and EM, CD8+ in EMRA. The study detected some responding clones in pre-infection memory, suggesting cross-reactive memory joined.

TCRdb reanalysed the 5' RACE reads using MiXCR and keeps one entry per CDR3 protein. Of around 200,000 distinct CDR3 sequences listed, around 20% are singletons. The CDR3 runs to 14 residues. The V and J ends lost 4 bases and 5 bases respectively, with 14 bases between them. Germline CDR1 MGHDK, CDR2 SYGVNS. A word on this clonotype: The antigen remains unidentified.

The TCR was taken from a man aged 18 to 29 who had mild COVID-19 (a few samples of this study predate the infection). Cell type and time point are not known. Sequencing was performed on PBMCs or a T cell subset sorted from them (not recorded which). The V call is TRBV25-1, the J call TRBJ1-1, with no clear D. The CDR3 here is CASSASSAATEAFF. CDR3 bases: TGTGCCAGCAGTGCCAGTTCCGCAGCGACTGAAGCTTTCTTT.